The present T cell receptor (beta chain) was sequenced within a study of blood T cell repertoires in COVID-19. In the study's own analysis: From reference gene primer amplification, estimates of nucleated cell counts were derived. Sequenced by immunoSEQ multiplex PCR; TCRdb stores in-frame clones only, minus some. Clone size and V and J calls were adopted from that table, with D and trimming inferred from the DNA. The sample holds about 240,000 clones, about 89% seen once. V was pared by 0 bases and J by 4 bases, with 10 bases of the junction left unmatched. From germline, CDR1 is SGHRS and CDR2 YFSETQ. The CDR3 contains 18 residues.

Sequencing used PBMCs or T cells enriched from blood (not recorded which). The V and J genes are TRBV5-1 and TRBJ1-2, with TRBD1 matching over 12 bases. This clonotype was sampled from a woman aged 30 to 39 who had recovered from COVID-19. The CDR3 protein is CASSLEGGGQGASYGYTF. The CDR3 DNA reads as TGCGCCAGCAGCTTGGAGGGCGGGGGACAGGGGGCCTCCTATGGCTACACCTTC.